This T cell receptor beta chain was recorded in a study of immune evolution from preneoplasia to lung adenocarcinoma (dated by TCRdb to the early 2020s). At the level of the whole study: No AAH lesions showed HLA loss of heterozygosity, compared with around 7% of AIS, 15% of MIA and about a third of ADC lesions. The overall cohort comprised some 53 patients with pulmonary nodules who underwent surgical resection. TCR sequencing data came from approximately 56 patients. The sample size was set by how many specimens were available, not by a prior power calculation. POLYSOLVER was used to infer Class I HLA alleles from exome data, and LOHHLA was used to detect allele-specific HLA loss. Whole exome sequencing and methylation data from the same cohort of nodules were integrated with the immune data. Resected precursor lesions (AAH, AIS, MIA) and invasive adenocarcinomas were compared with paired morphologically normal lung tissue. According to the study, over a hundred samples were used for TCR sequencing. The study profiled immune contexture across lung adenocarcinoma precursors and invasive adenocarcinoma using immune gene expression, TCR sequencing and multiplex immunofluorescence.

Study-level results and caveats: Findings were based on association rather than direct causation; larger cohorts with long-term follow-up and longitudinal biopsies were deemed needed. Normal lung had the highest top T cell clone frequencies, which appeared to decline progressively from AAH through AIS, MIA and invasive adenocarcinoma. All patients were from Japan and China, so applicability to Western populations was uncertain. Normal lung showed the highest clonality, whereas later-stage lesions appeared to have higher T cell density and diversity but lower clonality. T cell clonality was highest in KRAS-mutant nodules compared with EGFR-mutant or double wild-type lesions.

Using the immunoSEQ hsTCRbeta Kit, TCR beta CDR3 regions were sequenced from DNA. The source study handled its data this way. The ImmunoSEQ Analyzer was used to analyse the TCR sequencing data. T cell clonality was defined as 1 minus Pielou's evenness computed on productive rearrangements. T cell diversity was measured with the inverse Simpson index on productive templates. T cell density was defined as TCR beta template counts normalized to usable DNA, with usable DNA estimated by amplification and sequencing of housekeeping genes. TCR metrics were compared across histologic stages using two-sided Kruskal-Wallis tests. Held by TCRdb, this immuneACCESS table contains in-frame sequences only and omits some clones. Under half of the omission traces to an unresolved V gene where checked; the cause of the rest is unknown. V, J and clone size reflect that table, while D and trimming were determined from the DNA. This sample gives about 3,200 clones in total; around 72% of them show up just once. The leading ten clones occupy roughly 10% of the sample.

The CDR3 spans 12 residues, from the cysteine through the phenylalanine. Kept here is only the CDR3 DNA, which spans 36 bases and is read in frame from base 1. CDR1 and CDR2, per the germline V gene (reference sequence), are LNHNV and YYDKDF. A distance of 7 bases separates the germline ends of V and J, which lose 3 bases and 5 bases respectively. The patients had resection in Japan or China between about 2013 and 2017. Histologic diagnosis of each case was confirmed independently by two lung cancer pathologists on H&E slides. To enrich premalignant or tumor cells for nucleic acid extraction, macro-dissection was performed after pathologic assessment. The AllPrep DNA/RNA FFPE Kit was used to isolate DNA from FFPE tissue. On this clone: It has no known antigen specificity. The sample holds no much larger clone one base away, and base qualities are not on file.

Sample: FFPE atypical adenomatous hyperplasia tissue from the lung. The cell subset or site label, as the study defines it: atypical adenomatous hyperplasia (AAH), lung preneoplasia. The receptor comes from a person aged 65 to 79 with lung adenocarcinoma. Recombination joined TRBV15 with TRBJ2-5; TRBD2 might be the D gene, on 6 matching bases. The DNA reads as follows: TGTGCCACCAGCAGCGGGAGTGAGACCCAGTACTTC. This translates into CATSSGSETQYF.